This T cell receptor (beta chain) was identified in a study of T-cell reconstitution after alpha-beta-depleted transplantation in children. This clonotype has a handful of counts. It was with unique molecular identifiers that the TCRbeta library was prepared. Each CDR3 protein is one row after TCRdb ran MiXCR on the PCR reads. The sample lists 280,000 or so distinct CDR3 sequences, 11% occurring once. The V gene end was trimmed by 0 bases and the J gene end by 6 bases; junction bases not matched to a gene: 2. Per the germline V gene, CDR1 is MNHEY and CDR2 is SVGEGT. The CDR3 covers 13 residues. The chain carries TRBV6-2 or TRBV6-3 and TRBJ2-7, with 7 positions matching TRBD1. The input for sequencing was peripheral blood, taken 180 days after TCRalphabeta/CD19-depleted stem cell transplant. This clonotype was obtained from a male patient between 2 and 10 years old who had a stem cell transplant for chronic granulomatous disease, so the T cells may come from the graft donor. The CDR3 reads CASSYSRTGEQYF. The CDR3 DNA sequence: TGTGCCAGCAGTTACTCGCGGACAGGCGAGCAGTACTTC.